The T cell receptor beta chain described here comes from a study of T cells after posttransplantation cyclophosphamide. Sequencing was performed with immunoSEQ multiplex PCR; in TCRdb, only in-frame clones are kept and a portion is missing. The sample lists 6,000 to 7,500 clones; roughly four fifths were seen once. CDR3 length: 13 amino acids. V was cut by 4 bases and J by 0 bases, with 5 bases left in between. From germline, CDR1 is SGDLS and CDR2 YYNGEE. A word on this clone: Its antigen is not known.

A marrow graft followed busulfan-fludarabine conditioning, with cyclophosphamide on days +3 and +4. The study's findings and limits: Recipient CMV seropositivity and CMV reactivation strongly tracked TRB clonality. Blood and skin or GI T cell repertoires showed limited TRB overlap. Later blood repertoires were often dominated by clones from the donor CD8+ memory compartment.

This receptor was identified in a female patient between 50 and 59 years old who received an allogeneic stem cell transplant from a related donor, was CMV-positive, and had no GVHD. These T cells may partly come from the graft donor. This sample comprised PBMCs, obtained after allogeneic stem cell transplant with posttransplant cyclophosphamide. The chain combines TRBV9 with TRBJ2-1; no clear D. CDR3 sequence reads: CASSFSSYNEQFF. The CDR3 DNA follows: TGTGCCAGCAGCTTCAGCTCCTACAATGAGCAGTTCTTC.